The 19 T cell receptor beta chains given below trace back to one sample, sequenced in a study of regulatory T cells in long-lasting Graves disease. Arm-PCR of CDR3 regions and iRepertoire HTBI primers were the basis on which TCR beta libraries were built. MiXCR was run by TCRdb on the multiplex PCR reads, yielding one entry per CDR3 protein. The sample has 350,000 to 450,000 distinct CDR3 sequences; less than 30% are singletons. Time point indicated: persistent/refractory GD, antithyroid drugs over 5 years with positive TRAb. Following extraction of RNA from PBMCs, that RNA was used to make the TCR library. This sample comprised peripheral blood mononuclear cells (PBMCs), obtained when the disease was refractory, from a patient treated with antithyroid drugs. The source of these receptors is a woman aged 40 to 55 with Graves disease.

Only one count was recorded for this clonotype. A read error is possible here, since a much larger clone lies one base away. The chain uses TRBV6-9 and TRBJ1-6; no reliable D call. Germline-derived CDR1 and CDR2 are MNHGY and SVAAGI. The ends were cut back, 3 bases at V and 9 bases at J, with 18 bases in the middle. The CDR3 runs 16 residues. The CDR3 protein is CASSYLPKRKGSPLHF. The CDR3 DNA follows: TGTGCCAGCAGTTACCTACCGAAGAGGAAAGGTTCACCCCTCCACTTT.

This chain connects TRBV27 to TRBJ2-7; D gene uncertain. The ends were cut back, 5 bases at V and 2 bases at J, with 19 bases in the middle. The CDR3 is 16 amino acids. Per the germline V gene, CDR1 is MNHEY and CDR2 is SMNVEV (reference sequence). CDR3: CASSTYRTENAYEQYF. CDR3 sequence (DNA): TGTGCCAGCAGTACGTATCGGACGGAGAACGCCTACGAGCAGTACTTC.

This rearrangement joins TRBV5-5 to TRBJ1-1; a weak D match, TRBD1 (6 bases). Germline values: CDR1 SGHKS, CDR2 YYEKEE (reference sequence). The CDR3 length is 15 residues. V shed 1 base and J shed 0 bases, with 10 bases lying between them. In nucleotides, the CDR3 is TGTGCCAGCAGCTTGCAGGGGAACATGAACACTGAAGCTTTCTTT. Translating gives CASSLQGNMNTEAFF.

In its sample, this clonotype was seen many times. The CDR3 coding sequence is TGTGCCATTCGAGGAGGACAGGGGTTAATAAGTGGCTACGAGCAGTACTTC. The encoded protein is CAIRGGQGLISGYEQYF. The genes are TRBV28 and TRBJ2-7; 9 bases line up with TRBD1. CDR1 MDHEN and CDR2 SYDVKM come from the germline V gene. This CDR3 spans 17 amino acids. V was pared by 10 bases and J by 3 bases, with 19 bases of the junction left unmatched.

Concerning this clonotype itself: Since the CDR3 does not end with the conserved phenylalanine or tryptophan, this likely comes from a read error. The genes are TRBV28 and TRBJ1-5; no clear D gene. There are 9 residues in the CDR3. V gave up 8 bases and J gave up 6 bases, with 2 bases separating them. CDR1 MDHEN and CDR2 SYDVKM come from the germline V gene. In nucleotides, the CDR3 is TGTGCCAGCGGTCAGCCCCAGCATCTT. It encodes CASGQPQHL.

In its sample, this clonotype was seen a few times. This chain connects TRBV5-4 to TRBJ1-1; a possible D gene is TRBD1 (6 bases). V gave up 3 bases and J gave up 1 base, with 16 bases separating them. The CDR3 consists of 16 residues. Germline V gene data show CDR1 as SGHNT and CDR2 as YYREEE (reference sequence). Written as DNA, the CDR3 is TGTGCCAGCAGCTACACCACCGGGACACCGAACACTGAAGCTTTCTTT. The encoded protein is CASSYTTGTPNTEAFF.

Only one count was recorded for this clonotype. The chain has TRBV28 and TRBJ2-3; maybe TRBD2 (5 bases). Trimming left V 8 bases short and J 6 bases short, with 18 bases between. The CDR3 has 14 amino acids. Germline values: CDR1 MDHEN, CDR2 SYDVKM. The CDR3 bases are TGTGCCAGCGAGGGCCTCCGCAGATGGGATACGCAGTATTTT. This encodes CASEGLRRWDTQYF. Based on the CDR3 plus reference TRBV28 and TRBJ2-3, the full variable domain is DVKVTQSSRYLVKRTGEKVFLECVQDMDHENMFWYRQDPGLGLRLIYFSYDVKMKEKGDIPEGYSVSREKKERFSLILESASTNQTSMYLCASEGLRRWDTQYFGPGTRLTVL.

This clonotype appeared many times. The chain links TRBV28 to TRBJ2-5; D perhaps matches TRBD2 (6 bases). Germline lookup yields CDR1 MDHEN and CDR2 SYDVKM. Trimming pared 3 bases from V and 5 bases from J, leaving 16 bases between. CDR3 length equals 15 residues. The CDR3 coding sequence is TGTGCCAGCAGTTTCTGGAGACTAGTCGTGGAGACCCAGTACTTC. Translation gives CASSFWRLVVETQYF. Full variable domain (outside the CDR3, taken from reference TRBV28 and TRBJ2-5): DVKVTQSSRYLVKRTGEKVFLECVQDMDHENMFWYRQDPGLGLRLIYFSYDVKMKEKGDIPEGYSVSREKKERFSLILESASTNQTSMYLCASSFWRLVVETQYFGPGTRLLVL.

This chain connects TRBV13 to TRBJ2-7; the D gene is possibly TRBD2 (5 bases). The germline gives CDR1 PRHDT, CDR2 FYEKMQ (reference sequence). Trimming pared 0 bases from V and 7 bases from J, leaving 13 bases between. This CDR3 region has 14 residues. DNA of the CDR3: TGTGCCAGCAGCTTAGGTACAGAAACGGGGGAGCAGTACTTC. It encodes CASSLGTETGEQYF.

The sample holds many counts of this clonotype. DNA for the CDR3: TGCAGCGTTGGGCAGGGGGCTTTACAGCCCCAGCATTTT. Translation gives CSVGQGALQPQHF. The chain recombines TRBV29-1 with TRBJ1-5; 8 bases map to TRBD1. The germline gives CDR1 SQVTM, CDR2 ANQGSEA. CDR3 length: 13 residues. V shed 4 bases, J shed 7 bases, and the junction held 6 bases outside the gene matches.

This clonotype was seen ten or more times. The chain employs TRBV28 and TRBJ1-5; no clear D. The germline CDR1 and CDR2 sequences are MDHEN and SYDVKM. The CDR3 has 13 amino acids. The V and J ends lost 2 bases and 1 base respectively, with 3 bases between them. As DNA, the CDR3 is TGTGCCAGCAGTTTAGAGAGCAATCAGCCCCAGCATTTT. Translation: CASSLESNQPQHF. The full variable domain, its missing parts supplied by reference TRBV28 and TRBJ1-5, is DVKVTQSSRYLVKRTGEKVFLECVQDMDHENMFWYRQDPGLGLRLIYFSYDVKMKEKGDIPEGYSVSREKKERFSLILESASTNQTSMYLCASSLESNQPQHFGDGTRLSIL.

The chain has TRBV27 and TRBJ1-5; D is uncertain. Germline assignment: CDR1 MNHEY and CDR2 SMNVEV (reference sequence). V shed 4 bases and J shed 1 base, with 5 bases lying between them. The CDR3 is made up of 13 amino acids. CDR3 in amino acids: CASSWGSNQPQHF. The CDR3 region has the DNA TGTGCCAGCAGTTGGGGAAGCAATCAGCCCCAGCATTTT.

The rearrangement links TRBV7-3 to TRBJ2-7, with TRBD1 identical over 10 bases. With 4 bases clipped from V and 5 bases from J, the junction kept 2 bases outside the gene matches. Germline V gives CDR1 SGHTA, CDR2 FQGTGA. CDR3 size: 13 residues. The CDR3 is CASSSTGGHEQYF. The CDR3 DNA sequence: TGTGCCAGCAGCTCGACAGGGGGCCACGAGCAGTACTTC.

CDR3 sequence (DNA): TGTGCCAGCTCTAGGACAGGGTACAGAGATACGCAGTATTTT. This encodes CASSRTGYRDTQYF. The chain employs TRBV6-2 or TRBV6-3 and TRBJ2-3; 8 nucleotides agree with TRBD1. This CDR3 spans 14 amino acids. CDR1 and CDR2 from the germline V gene are MNHEY and SVGEGT. Unmatched junction bases numbered 9, after V lost 8 bases and J lost 5 bases.

This clonotype came up many times. V usage is TRBV11-1 and J usage is TRBJ1-6; maybe TRBD1 (5 bases). This CDR3 comprises 14 residues. CDR1 is SGHAT, CDR2 FQDESV, per germline (reference sequence). The V and J ends lost 3 bases and 8 bases respectively, with 11 bases between them. CDR3: CASSLAGLYSPLHF. The DNA of the CDR3 is TGTGCCAGCAGCTTGGCGGGACTCTATTCACCCCTCCACTTT.

This clonotype was observed a handful of times. This sequence joins TRBV29-1 and TRBJ2-1; 15 positions match TRBD2. The CDR3 extends over 20 amino acids. V lost 0 bases and J lost 0; bases outside the gene matches: 9. Germline CDR1 reads SQVTM; CDR2 reads ANQGSEA. This chain's CDR3 is CSVEDLGTSGRTSSYNEQFF. As DNA, the CDR3 is TGCAGCGTTGAAGATCTTGGGACTAGCGGGAGGACTAGCTCCTACAATGAGCAGTTCTTC.

The genes are TRBV7-2 and TRBJ2-7, with 16 bases fitting TRBD2. CDR3 length: 19 residues. Germline V gene data show CDR1 as SGHTA and CDR2 as FQGNSA. V trimming: 1 base; J trimming: 4 bases; junction bases outside the gene matches: 10. CDR3 in amino acids: CASSLVGTSGRATLYEQYF. CDR3 in DNA: TGTGCCAGCAGCTTAGTGGGGACTAGCGGGAGGGCTACACTTTACGAGCAGTACTTC. Supplemented by reference TRBV7-2 and TRBJ2-7, the full variable domain reads GAGVSQSPSNKVTEKGKDVELRCDPISGHTALYWYRQSLGQGLEFLIYFQGNSAPDKSGLPSDRFSAERTGGSVSTLTIQRTQQEDSAVYLCASSLVGTSGRATLYEQYFGPGTRLTVT.

This clonotype was detected many times. This chain connects TRBV28 to TRBJ2-7, with TRBD2 matching 7 bases. V lost 6 bases, J lost 3 bases, and 14 bases stayed unmatched. CDR3 length equals 16 residues. Looked up from germline, CDR1 is MDHEN and CDR2 is SYDVKM. CDR3 in DNA: TGTGCCAGCAGCCCCGCGGCAGGGTGGGACTACTACGAGCAGTACTTC. It specifies CASSPAAGWDYYEQYF. Full variable domain (rest looked up from reference TRBV28 and TRBJ2-7): DVKVTQSSRYLVKRTGEKVFLECVQDMDHENMFWYRQDPGLGLRLIYFSYDVKMKEKGDIPEGYSVSREKKERFSLILESASTNQTSMYLCASSPAAGWDYYEQYFGPGTRLTVT.

With regard to this clonotype: With a much larger clone just one base away, this may be a read error. V and J are TRBV20-1 and TRBJ1-4; no reliable D call. The CDR3 covers 11 residues. CDR1 DFQATT and CDR2 SNEGSKA come from the germline V gene (reference sequence). V dropped 0 bases and J dropped 4 bases, with 0 bases sitting between them. The CDR3 protein is CSARDNEKLFF. CDR3 sequence (DNA): TGCAGTGCTAGAGATAATGAAAAACTGTTTTTT.